A selection of T cell receptor beta chains follows, all from one sample in a study of T cell responses to AZD1222 COVID-19 vaccine. Libraries were prepared by immunoSEQ multiplex PCR; TCRdb keeps only in-frame clonotypes and omits some of them. The sample has 100,000 to 150,000 clones, around nine tenths seen once. The sequencing here drew on peripheral blood, taken 28 days after the second dose of the MenACWY control vaccine. These receptors all stem from an adult who received the MenACWY meningococcal vaccine as a control. Each CDR3 is given with its conserved first and last residue. The D gene is left open where the match is weak. Only some rows state a clone size, as once, few, many or a class for expanded clones.

>TRBV10-1|TRBJ2-3|-|-
TGCGCCAGCAGGGACACGAGCACAGATACGCAGTATTTT
CASRDTSTDTQYF
>TRBV11-2|TRBJ2-3|-|-
TGTGCCAGCAGCTCGACACGGTTCACAGATACGCAGTATTTT
CASSSTRFTDTQYF
>TRBV10-1|TRBJ2-1|-|-
TGCGCCAGCAGTCAGGGGCACAATGAGCAGTTCTTC
CASSQGHNEQFF
>TRBV19|TRBJ1-2|-|-
TGTGCCAGTAGGGATGGCGCCGGTGGCTACACCTTC
CASRDGAGGYTF
>TRBV15|TRBJ1-2|-|TRBD1
TGTGCCACCAGCAGGGACAGGGTCTATGGCTACACCTTC
CATSRDRVYGYTF
>TRBV15|TRBJ2-1|-|-
TGTGCCACCAGCAGAGATGGAGGGGGTAATAATGAGCAGTTCTTC
CATSRDGGGNNEQFF
>TRBV5-1|TRBJ2-1|-|TRBD2
TGCGCCAGCAGCTTAACGCTAGCGGGAAAGGGTTACGGTGAGCAGTTCTTC
CASSLTLAGKGYGEQFF
>TRBV2|TRBJ2-5|-|TRBD1
TGTGCCAGCCCTACTCGACAGGGGTGGGAGACCCAGTACTTC
CASPTRQGWETQYF
>TRBV24-1|TRBJ2-2|-|TRBD2
TGTGCCACCAGGGGGACTAGCGGGGACACCGGGGAGCTGTTTTTT
CATRGTSGDTGELFF
>TRBV28|TRBJ2-3|few|TRBD2
TGTGCCAGCAGTTTATTATTACTAGGCGGGGGGGCAGGGAATACGCAGTATTTT
CASSLLLLGGGAGNTQYF
>TRBV6-5|TRBJ1-1|-|TRBD1
TGTGCCACCCGGGACAGGGGTCGTAACACTGAAGCTTTCTTT
CATRDRGRNTEAFF
>TRBV7-7|TRBJ2-2|once|TRBD2
TGTGCCAGCAGCTTGCCTCCCCTAGCGGGGACCACCGGGGAGCTGTTTTTT
CASSLPPLAGTTGELFF
>TRBV29-1|TRBJ1-1|-|-
TGCAGCGTTGGGTCAGCGATGAACACTGAAGCTTTCTTT
CSVGSAMNTEAFF
>TRBV10-2|TRBJ1-1|-|-
TGCGCCAGCAGCCAAGCGAAGGACACTGAAGCTTTCTTT
CASSQAKDTEAFF
>TRBV6-2/TRBV6-3|TRBJ2-3|-|-
TGTGCCAGCAGTTACTTGGGTCAGTCAGATACGCAGTATTTT
CASSYLGQSDTQYF
>TRBV28|TRBJ2-3|-|TRBD1
TGTGCCAGCAGTTATAGACAGGGGGAGCAGTATTTT
CASSYRQGEQYF
>TRBV15|TRBJ1-3|-|-
TGTGCCACCAGCAGAGATCTTGGAGTCTCTGGAAACACCATATATTTT
CATSRDLGVSGNTIYF
>TRBV6-2/TRBV6-3|TRBJ2-5|-|TRBD2
TGTGCCAGCAGTCAGACTAGCGGGATAAAGACCCAGTACTTC
CASSQTSGIKTQYF
>TRBV11-2|TRBJ2-7|-|-
TGTGCCAGCAGCCCCTCGGGGCGGGAAAGGGACGAGCAGTACTTC
CASSPSGRERDEQYF
>TRBV4-2|TRBJ2-1|-|TRBD2
TGTGCCAGCAGCCAAGATGGGGGGGACCCTCCCTACAATGAGCAGTTCTTC
CASSQDGGDPPYNEQFF
>TRBV9|TRBJ2-2|once|TRBD2
TGTGCCAGCAGCGTAGGCGGAGCGGGGGCCTCGAACACCGGGGAGCTGTTTTTT
CASSVGGAGASNTGELFF
>TRBV7-8|TRBJ1-2|-|-
TGTGCCAGCAGCTTAGCGGTAGGGCAACGTGGCTACACCTTC
CASSLAVGQRGYTF
>TRBV6-4|TRBJ2-1|-|TRBD2
TGTGCCAGCAGTGACCAGAGGACTAGCGGGGGGGCAAATGAGCAGTTCTTC
CASSDQRTSGGANEQFF
>TRBV5-1|TRBJ1-4|-|-
TGCGCCAGCAGCCCGACGCCGGCTAATGAAAAACTGTTTTTT
CASSPTPANEKLFF
>TRBV12-3/TRBV12-4|TRBJ2-1|-|TRBD1
TGTGCCAGCAGTTCGCACAGGGGTAGTGTGCAGTTCTTC
CASSSHRGSVQFF
>TRBV7-2|TRBJ1-5|-|-
TGTGCCAGCAGCTTAATAACAGGGAACAATCAGCCCCAGCATTTT
CASSLITGNNQPQHF
>TRBV7-6|TRBJ1-6|few|TRBD1
TGTGCCAGCTCGACAGGGGTTGATAACGCCCTCCACTTT
CASSTGVDNALHF
>TRBV6-2/TRBV6-3|TRBJ2-3|-|-
TGTGCCAGCAGTTACTCGGGAGCGTTGGATACGCAGTATTTT
CASSYSGALDTQYF
>TRBV27|TRBJ1-2|-|TRBD1
TGTGCCAGCAGTTTCACCCGGGACAGATCCTATGGCTATGGCTACACCTTC
CASSFTRDRSYGYGYTF
>TRBV27|TRBJ2-5|-|TRBD1
TGTGCCAGCAGGCCCTTCCGGGACAGGACGACCCAAGAGACCCAGTACTTC
CASRPFRDRTTQETQYF
>TRBV25-1|TRBJ2-1|few|-
TGTGCCAGCAGTGAAGGGGGAGGACTCGAAAAGTTCTTC
CASSEGGGLEKFF
>TRBV5-1|TRBJ1-1|-|-
TGCGCCAGCAGCTTGGTGTTTGGCACGAACACTGAAGCTTTCTTT
CASSLVFGTNTEAFF
>TRBV14|TRBJ2-7|-|-
TGTGCCAGCAGCCAAGCCGGGACACGACACCCCTACGAGCAGTACTTC
CASSQAGTRHPYEQYF
>TRBV2|TRBJ1-5|-|TRBD1
TGTGCCAGCAGTCCCTCACAGGGGGTTAGCAATCAGCCCCAGCATTTT
CASSPSQGVSNQPQHF
>TRBV30|TRBJ2-1|-|-
TGTGCCTGGAGCATAGACAATGAGCAGTTCTTC
CAWSIDNEQFF
>TRBV6-1|TRBJ2-2|-|TRBD1
TGTGCCAGCAGTGAGGGCAGGGGGCTCACCGGGGAGCTGTTTTTT
CASSEGRGLTGELFF
>TRBV4-3|TRBJ2-6|-|-
TGCGCCAGCAGCCAGATGTACCAGGGGAAGTCTGGGGCCAACGTCCTGACTTTC
CASSQMYQGKSGANVLTF
>TRBV7-9|TRBJ2-1|-|TRBD2
TGTGCCAGCATCATGTCGGCGGGAGTGATTTACAATGAGCAGTTCTTC
CASIMSAGVIYNEQFF
>TRBV3-1/TRBV3-2|TRBJ1-1|-|-
TGTGCCAGCAGCCTAGAAAGGCCGACAGGACTAGAAGCTTTCTTT
CASSLERPTGLEAFF
>TRBV7-8|TRBJ1-6|-|-
TGTGCCAGCAGCGGGGCCCCGGGGTCACCCCTCCACTTT
CASSGAPGSPLHF
>TRBV4-2|TRBJ1-6|once|-
TGTGCCAGCAGCCAAGAGAGGAGCTCCTATAATTCACCCCTCCACTTT
CASSQERSSYNSPLHF